The 25 T cell receptor beta chains given below trace back to one sample, sequenced in a study of beta chain features in type 1 diabetes. Regarding the study as a whole: Within each of all four CD4+ subsets, Type 1 diabetes patients had TCRB CDR3s that were moderately but significantly shorter.

Their antigens remain unidentified. The sequenced template was cDNA made from the entire isolated RNA. Some clones are missing from TCRdb's copy, which holds only in-frame ones; the method was immunoSEQ multiplex PCR. This sample yields 300,000 to 400,000 clones, of which less than 15% are seen a single time; about 0.016% belongs to the top ten. Specimen: naive CD4+ T cells from blood. The receptor source for this set is a woman in her late teens or twenties with type 1 diabetes.

This clone was seen a handful of times. The genes are TRBV11-2 and TRBJ1-2; D unclear. The V end was cut by 1 base, the J end by 4 bases, with 4 bases between. The CDR3 contains 12 residues. The germline gives CDR1 SGHAT, CDR2 FQNNGV. The CDR3 loop reads CASSLGAYGYTF. The CDR3 DNA is TGTGCCAGCAGCTTAGGCGCCTATGGCTACACCTTC.

CDR3 residues: CAISEVGQGTGGTNEQFF. DNA of the CDR3: TGTGCCATCAGTGAGGTGGGCCAAGGGACAGGGGGAACGAATGAGCAGTTCTTC. This chain joins TRBV10-3 and TRBJ2-1; 11 nucleotides align to TRBD1. Germline V lookup: CDR1 ENHRY, CDR2 SYGVKD. The trim removed 2 bases at V and 7 bases at J, leaving 13 bases unmatched. The CDR3 loop spans 18 amino acids.

This clone appeared a few times. The rearrangement links TRBV7-9 to TRBJ2-7; a weak D match, TRBD2 (5 bases). The CDR3 is 19 amino acids. Germline-derived CDR1 and CDR2 are SEHNR and FQNEAQ (reference sequence). V was shortened by 5 bases and J by 4 bases, with 30 bases between the two germline ends. CDR3 amino acids: CASSPAAATFRGFRYEQYV. The CDR3 DNA reads TGTGCCAGCAGCCCAGCAGCGGCCACGTTTCGAGGGTTTAGGTACGAGCAGTACGTC.

This clone turned up a few times. The chain has TRBV5-1 and TRBJ2-5; D is perhaps TRBD1 (6 bases). Trimming left V 0 bases short and J 5 bases short, with 14 bases between. Germline-derived CDR1 and CDR2 are SGHRS and YFSETQ. This CDR3 has 15 amino acids. CDR3 in DNA: TGCGCCAGCAGCTTGGGTACGGACAGTTGGGAGACCCAGTACTTC. Its protein is CASSLGTDSWETQYF.

The chain carries TRBV15 and TRBJ2-1, with D possibly matching TRBD1 (7 bases). Per the germline V gene, CDR1 is LNHNV and CDR2 is YYDKDF (reference sequence). Trimming left V 0 bases short and J 4 bases short, with 22 bases between. This CDR3 spans 19 amino acids. The CDR3 here is CATSRDSVRGTANYNEQFF. The CDR3 region has the DNA TGTGCCACCAGCAGAGATTCGGTTCGCGGGACAGCGAATTACAATGAGCAGTTCTTC.

A few counts support this clone. This rearrangement joins TRBV25-1 to TRBJ2-7; 7 nucleotides match TRBD1. The CDR3 totals 12 residues. Germline values: CDR1 MGHDK, CDR2 SYGVNS. J gave up 2 bases and V 9 bases, and 4 bases lay outside the gene matches. CDR3 DNA sequence: TGTGCCAGTTTGGACAGGACCTACGAGCAGTACTTC. Its protein is CASLDRTYEQYF.

This clone has only a few counts. V usage is TRBV7-8 and J usage is TRBJ2-1; 9 positions agree with TRBD2. Germline assignment: CDR1 SGHVS and CDR2 FQNEAQ. Trimming cost V 5 bases and J 5 bases; bases outside gene matches: 10. The CDR3 spans 16 residues. DNA of the CDR3: TGTGCCAGCAGCCCTTTTAGCGGGAGAGCACACAATGAGCAGTTCTTC. It codes for CASSPFSGRAHNEQFF. The full variable domain, its missing parts supplied by reference TRBV7-8 and TRBJ2-1, is GAGVSQSPRYKVAKRGQDVALRCDPISGHVSLFWYQQALGQGPEFLTYFQNEAQLDKSGLPSDRFFAERPEGSVSTLKIQRTQQEDSAVYLCASSPFSGRAHNEQFFGPGTRLTVL.

The chain has TRBV7-9 and TRBJ2-1, with 9 bases lining up with TRBD1. CDR1 is SEHNR, CDR2 FQNEAQ, per germline (reference sequence). V shed 3 bases, J shed 0 bases, and the junction held 9 bases outside the gene matches. This CDR3 comprises 18 residues. The chain's CDR3 is CASSFPGQGSFSYNEQFF. As DNA, the CDR3 is TGTGCCAGCAGCTTCCCGGGACAGGGCTCCTTCTCCTACAATGAGCAGTTCTTC.

V and J are TRBV18 and TRBJ1-4, with D possibly TRBD1 on 5 matching bases. Germline values: CDR1 KGHSH, CDR2 LQKENI. The CDR3 sequence is 16 residues long. Trimming stripped 1 base from V and 6 bases from J, with 15 bases between. The CDR3, as DNA: TGTGCCAGCTCACCACGGGTTCCAGGAGGGGATGAAAAACTGTTTTTT. This codes for CASSPRVPGGDEKLFF.

This chain joins TRBV7-2 and TRBJ2-7, with TRBD1 matching over 8 bases. In germline, CDR1 is SGHTA, CDR2 FQGNSA. J gave up 6 bases and V 8 bases, and 9 bases lay outside the gene matches. The CDR3 spans 13 residues. CDR3 DNA sequence: TGTGCCAGCCGGTCGACAGGGGCCGGCGAGCAGTACTTC. Translated: CASRSTGAGEQYF.

This clone occurred a few times. The rearrangement links TRBV2 to TRBJ1-5; no clear D. Germline values: CDR1 SNHLY, CDR2 FYNNEI. The CDR3 is 12 residues long. V was pared by 8 bases and J by 5 bases, with 10 bases between. CDR3 bases: TGTGCCAGCGGGGAGGTTTATCAGCCCCAGCATTTT. Residues: CASGEVYQPQHF.

The genes are TRBV6-5 and TRBJ2-3; D possibly corresponds to TRBD2 (5 bases). Germline V lookup: CDR1 MNHEY, CDR2 SVGAGI. V was trimmed by 2 bases and J by 3 bases, leaving 9 bases between them. The CDR3 consists of 14 residues. The DNA of the CDR3 is TGTGCCAGCAGTTACGAGGGTTGGACAGATACGCAGTATTTT. Translation gives CASSYEGWTDTQYF.

About this clone itself: Distinct nucleotide sequences in the sample also encode this CDR3. This rearrangement joins TRBV18 to TRBJ2-3; 8 bases line up with TRBD2. This CDR3 is 14 amino acids long. Germline CDR1 is KGHSH and CDR2 is LQKENI. Losses at the gene ends were 3 bases for V and 3 bases for J; bases not matched to a gene: 2. The CDR3 DNA follows: TGTGCCAGCTCACCGGGCGGGAGGACAGATACGCAGTATTTT. Amino acids: CASSPGGRTDTQYF.

J is TRBJ2-5 and V is TRBV5-1, with D perhaps TRBD1 (6 bases). CDR1 and CDR2 (germline): SGHRS, YFSETQ. The CDR3 spans 17 residues. The ends were cut back, 3 bases at V and 1 base at J, with 19 bases in the middle. This chain's CDR3 is CASSWGHRWGPQETQYF. CDR3 coding DNA: TGCGCCAGCAGCTGGGGACATAGGTGGGGGCCCCAAGAGACCCAGTACTTC.

V and J are TRBV28 and TRBJ1-1; 7 nucleotides agree with TRBD1. Germline V gives CDR1 MDHEN, CDR2 SYDVKM. The CDR3 consists of 16 residues. J gave up 1 base and V 6 bases, and 11 bases lay outside the gene matches. The CDR3 reads CASSHGTAKPNTEAFF. DNA of the CDR3: TGTGCCAGCAGCCACGGGACAGCCAAGCCGAACACTGAAGCTTTCTTT.

This clone showed up just a few times. This chain joins TRBV27 and TRBJ2-7; 7 positions match TRBD1. Germline V gene data show CDR1 as MNHEY and CDR2 as SMNVEV (reference sequence). Trimming took 5 bases from V and 2 from J; bases not matched to a gene: 6. The CDR3 spans 14 residues. In DNA form, the CDR3 reads TGTGCCAGCAGTCCGCCGGGACAGCCCTACGAGCAGTACGTC. It translates to CASSPPGQPYEQYV.

There are a few counts of this clone. The CDR3 protein is CASSPGLAWEQYV. In nucleotides, the CDR3 is TGTGCCAGCTCACCCGGACTAGCGTGGGAGCAGTACGTC. The rearrangement joins TRBV18 to TRBJ2-7; 9 nucleotides align to TRBD2. Germline V gene lookup returns CDR1 KGHSH and CDR2 LQKENI. The CDR3 is 13 amino acids. Trimming cost V 3 bases and J 7 bases; bases outside gene matches: 4.

The table lists this clone with a few counts. The genes are TRBV18 and TRBJ2-3; no reliable D call. Germline V gene lookup returns CDR1 KGHSH and CDR2 LQKENI. The CDR3 totals 12 residues. The ends were cut back, 2 bases at V and 3 bases at J, with 3 bases in the middle. The CDR3 DNA sequence: TGTGCCAGCTCACCAGTAACAGATACGCAGTATTTT. This sequence encodes CASSPVTDTQYF.

This clone appeared a few times. This sequence joins TRBV10-3 and TRBJ2-5, with 8 bases lining up with TRBD2. Per the germline V gene, CDR1 is ENHRY and CDR2 is SYGVKD. This CDR3 is 15 amino acids long. With 3 bases clipped from V and 5 bases from J, the junction kept 8 bases outside the gene matches. CDR3 sequence: CAISDSGRAAETQYF. For the CDR3, the DNA is TGTGCCATCAGTGATTCCGGGAGGGCCGCGGAGACCCAGTACTTC.

The rearrangement links TRBV5-1 to TRBJ1-4; D gene unclear. The CDR3 has 14 amino acids. The V gene lost 7 bases and the J gene lost 4 bases, with 14 bases spanning the gap. The germline gives CDR1 SGHRS, CDR2 YFSETQ. The CDR3 region is CASAKEWVNEKLFF. The DNA of the CDR3 is TGCGCCAGCGCCAAGGAGTGGGTTAATGAAAAACTGTTTTTT.

This clone was seen once. This chain joins TRBV9 and TRBJ1-3; D might be TRBD1 (5 bases). The germline V gene encodes CDR1 SGDLS and CDR2 YYNGEE. The CDR3 sequence is 13 residues long. V lost 6 bases, J lost 6 bases, and 13 bases lay in between. DNA of the CDR3: TGTGCCAGCACTAGGACAACAGAAAACACCATATATTTT. It translates to CASTRTTENTIYF.

This clone was detected only a few times. The rearrangement joins TRBV29-1 to TRBJ2-5, with D possibly matching TRBD1 (5 bases). The V end lost 7 bases, the J end lost 1 base, and 10 bases lay between the germline ends. CDR1 and CDR2 from the germline V gene are SQVTM and ANQGSEA. The CDR3 is 12 amino acids. The CDR3 here is CSAQTVQETQYF. DNA for the CDR3: TGCAGCGCACAGACAGTCCAAGAGACCCAGTACTTC.

This clone was detected a few times. V usage is TRBV4-3 and J usage is TRBJ2-3; a weak D match, TRBD2 (5 bases). This CDR3 is 17 amino acids long. Germline V gives CDR1 LGHNA, CDR2 YSLEER. Trimming left V 0 bases short and J 3 bases short, with 16 bases between. The CDR3, as DNA: TGCGCCAGCAGCCAAGAGTTATGGCGAGAGGGAACAGATACGCAGTATTTT. It is translated as CASSQELWREGTDTQYF.

This clone came up a few times. This sequence joins TRBV10-3 and TRBJ2-7; TRBD1 agrees at 9 bases. Germline CDR1 is ENHRY and CDR2 is SYGVKD. The CDR3 has 14 residues. The J segment lost 4 bases and the V segment lost 3 bases, leaving 4 bases of the junction unmatched. The CDR3 is CAISEQGAVYEQYV. The DNA for the CDR3 is TGTGCCATCAGTGAACAGGGGGCTGTATACGAGCAGTACGTC.

This clone came up a few times. The chain joins TRBV15 to TRBJ2-1; 9 bases fit TRBD2. V lost 2 bases, J lost 6 bases, and 8 bases stayed unmatched. CDR3 length: 16 residues. From germline, CDR1 is LNHNV and CDR2 YYDKDF (reference sequence). For the CDR3, the DNA is TGTGCCACCAGCAGACATAGCGGGAGAGGGGGCAATGAGCAGTTCTTC. It codes for CATSRHSGRGGNEQFF. Supplemented by reference TRBV15 and TRBJ2-1, the full variable domain reads DAMVIQNPRYQVTQFGKPVTLSCSQTLNHNVMYWYQQKSSQAPKLLFHYYDKDFNNEADTPDNFQSRRPNTSFCFLDIRSPGLGDTAMYLCATSRHSGRGGNEQFFGPGTRLTVL.